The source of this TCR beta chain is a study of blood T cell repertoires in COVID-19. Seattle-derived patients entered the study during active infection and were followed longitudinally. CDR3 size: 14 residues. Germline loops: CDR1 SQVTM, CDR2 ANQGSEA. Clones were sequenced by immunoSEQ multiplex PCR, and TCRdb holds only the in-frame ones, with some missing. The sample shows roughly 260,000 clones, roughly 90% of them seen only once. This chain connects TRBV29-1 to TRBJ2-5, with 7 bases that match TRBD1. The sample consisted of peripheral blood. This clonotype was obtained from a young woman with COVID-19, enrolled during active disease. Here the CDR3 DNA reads TGCAGTTACCTCCCGGGGACAGCGGCGGAGACCCAGTACTTC. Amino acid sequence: CSYLPGTAAETQYF.